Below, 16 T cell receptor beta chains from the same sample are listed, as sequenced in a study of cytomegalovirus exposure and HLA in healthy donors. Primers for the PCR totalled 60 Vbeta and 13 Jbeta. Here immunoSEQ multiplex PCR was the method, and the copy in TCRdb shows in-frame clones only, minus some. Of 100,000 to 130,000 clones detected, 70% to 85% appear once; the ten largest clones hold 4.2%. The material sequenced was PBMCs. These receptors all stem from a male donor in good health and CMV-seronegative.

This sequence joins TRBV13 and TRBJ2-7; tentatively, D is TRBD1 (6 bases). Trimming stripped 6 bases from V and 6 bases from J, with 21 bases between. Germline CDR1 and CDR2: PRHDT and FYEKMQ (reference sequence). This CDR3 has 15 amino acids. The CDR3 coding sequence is TGTGCCAGCAGTCATTCACAGGGACGGCAGGGCGAGCAGTACTTC. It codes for CASSHSQGRQGEQYF.

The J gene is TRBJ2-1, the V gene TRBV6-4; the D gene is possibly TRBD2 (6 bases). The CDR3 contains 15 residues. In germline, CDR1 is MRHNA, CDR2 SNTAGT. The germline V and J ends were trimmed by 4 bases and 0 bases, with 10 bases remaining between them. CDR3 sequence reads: CASSGPAGSYNEQFF. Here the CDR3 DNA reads TGTGCCAGCAGTGGACCAGCGGGCTCCTACAATGAGCAGTTCTTC.

For the CDR3, the DNA is TGTGCCAGCAGTCTTTCCGGGATACCCGGAAACACCATATATTTT. Translation gives CASSLSGIPGNTIYF. The chain is built from TRBV2 and TRBJ1-3; no clear D. The germline V gene encodes CDR1 SNHLY and CDR2 FYNNEI. The CDR3 has 15 amino acids. Deletions cut 5 bases from V and 4 bases from J, with 15 bases between.

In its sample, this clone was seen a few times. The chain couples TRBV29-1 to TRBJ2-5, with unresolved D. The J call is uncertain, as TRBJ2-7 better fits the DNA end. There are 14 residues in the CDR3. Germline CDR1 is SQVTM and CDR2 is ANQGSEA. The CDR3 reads CSVETGAVSYEQYF. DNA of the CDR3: TGCAGCGTTGAAACGGGTGCTGTCTCCTACGAGCAGTACTTC.

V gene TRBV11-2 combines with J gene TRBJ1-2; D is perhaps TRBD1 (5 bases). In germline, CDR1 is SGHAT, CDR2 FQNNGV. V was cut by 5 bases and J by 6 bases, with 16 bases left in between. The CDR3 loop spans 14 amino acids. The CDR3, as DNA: TGTGCCAGCAGCATCATGGACCAGGGTCATGGCTACACCTTC. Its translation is CASSIMDQGHGYTF.

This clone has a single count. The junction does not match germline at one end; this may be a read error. In nucleotides, the CDR3 is TGCGCCAGCAGTAGCGGGACCTCCGAGGTTTTT. This translates into CASSSGTSEVF. The genes are TRBV5-1 and TRBJ1-3; the D gene is possibly TRBD1 (5 bases). Germline V gene lookup returns CDR1 SGHRS and CDR2 YFSETQ. This CDR3 is built from 11 residues.

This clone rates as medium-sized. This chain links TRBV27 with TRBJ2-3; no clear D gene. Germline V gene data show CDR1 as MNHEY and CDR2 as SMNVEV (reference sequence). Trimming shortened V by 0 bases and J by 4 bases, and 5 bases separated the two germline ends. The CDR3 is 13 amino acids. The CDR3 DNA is TGTGCCAGCAGTTTATCCCGTCCAGATACGCAGTATTTT. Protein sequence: CASSLSRPDTQYF.

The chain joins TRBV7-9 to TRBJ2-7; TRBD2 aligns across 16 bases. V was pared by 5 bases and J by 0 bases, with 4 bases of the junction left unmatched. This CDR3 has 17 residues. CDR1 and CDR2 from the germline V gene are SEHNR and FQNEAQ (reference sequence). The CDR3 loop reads CASSPGTSGRVSYEQYF. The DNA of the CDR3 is TGTGCCAGCAGCCCCGGGACTAGCGGGAGGGTCTCCTACGAGCAGTACTTC.

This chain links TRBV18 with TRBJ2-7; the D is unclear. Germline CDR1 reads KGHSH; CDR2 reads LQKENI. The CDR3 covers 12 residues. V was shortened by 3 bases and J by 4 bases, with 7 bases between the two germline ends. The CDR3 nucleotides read TGTGCCAGCTCACCCAGCGTTTACGAGCAGTACTTC. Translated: CASSPSVYEQYF.

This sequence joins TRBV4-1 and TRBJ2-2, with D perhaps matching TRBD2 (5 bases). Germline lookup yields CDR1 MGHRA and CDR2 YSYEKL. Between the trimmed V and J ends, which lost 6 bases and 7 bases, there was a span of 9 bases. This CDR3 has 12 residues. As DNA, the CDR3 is TGCGCCAGCAGGCCCGGGATCGGGGAGCTGTTTTTT. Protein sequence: CASRPGIGELFF.

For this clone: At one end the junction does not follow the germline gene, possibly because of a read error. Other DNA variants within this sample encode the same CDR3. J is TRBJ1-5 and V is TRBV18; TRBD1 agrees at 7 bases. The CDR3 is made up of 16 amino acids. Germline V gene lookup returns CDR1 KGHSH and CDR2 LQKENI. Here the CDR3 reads CASSAQDRVGNQPQHF. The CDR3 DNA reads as TGTGCCAGCTCAGCCCAAGACAGGGTGGGCAATCAGCCCCAGCACTTT.

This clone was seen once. The CDR3 sequence: CASSEYGFGGPQETQYF. The CDR3 DNA reads TGTGCCAGCAGTGAATACGGTTTCGGGGGGCCGCAAGAGACCCAGTACTTC. This chain uses TRBV25-1 with TRBJ2-5, with a weak D call TRBD2 (7 bases). The ends were cut back, 0 bases at V and 2 bases at J, with 16 bases in the middle. The CDR3 loop spans 17 amino acids. Germline CDR1 is MGHDK and CDR2 is SYGVNS.

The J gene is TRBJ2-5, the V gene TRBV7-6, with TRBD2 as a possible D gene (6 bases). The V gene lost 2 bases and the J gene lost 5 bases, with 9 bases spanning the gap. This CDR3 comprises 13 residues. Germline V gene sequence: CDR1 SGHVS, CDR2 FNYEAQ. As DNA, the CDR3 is TGTGCCAGCAGCTTATGGGGGGAGGAGACCCAGTACTTC. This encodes CASSLWGEETQYF.

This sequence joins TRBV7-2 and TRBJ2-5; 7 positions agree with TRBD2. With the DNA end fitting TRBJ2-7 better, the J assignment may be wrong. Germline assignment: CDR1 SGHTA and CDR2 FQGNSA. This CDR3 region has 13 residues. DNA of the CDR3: TGTGCCAGCAGCTCCGGACTAGTGTACGAGCAGTACTTC. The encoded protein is CASSSGLVYEQYF.

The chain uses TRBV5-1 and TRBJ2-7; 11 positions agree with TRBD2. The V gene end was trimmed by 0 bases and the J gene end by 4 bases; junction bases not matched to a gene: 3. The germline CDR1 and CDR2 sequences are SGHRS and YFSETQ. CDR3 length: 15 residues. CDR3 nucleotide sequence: TGCGCCAGCAGCTTGGTGTTAGCGGGAGGGTACGAGCAGTACTTC. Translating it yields CASSLVLAGGYEQYF.

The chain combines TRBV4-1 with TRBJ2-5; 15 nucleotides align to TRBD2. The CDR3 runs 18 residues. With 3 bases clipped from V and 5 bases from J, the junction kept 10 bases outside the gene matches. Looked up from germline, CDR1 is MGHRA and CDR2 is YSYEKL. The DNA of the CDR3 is TGCGCCAGCAGCCAGGGACCGGGACTAGCGGGAGGAACGGAGACCCAGTACTTC. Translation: CASSQGPGLAGGTETQYF.